The 22 T cell receptor beta chains listed next were all sequenced from one sample in a study of blood T cells in healthy people across ages. Alongside a J-beta primer mix, a sample-barcoded 5' primer served in a second PCR lasting about 7 to 12 cycles. TCRdb ran MiXCR on the 5' RACE reads and lists one entry per CDR3 protein. The sample holds 700,000 to 1,000,000 distinct CDR3 sequences, approximately 48% seen once. Sequencing was performed on blood. These receptors all stem from a man aged 55 to 69 in good health.

This clonotype was counted a single time. This rearrangement joins TRBV5-1 to TRBJ1-2; a possible D gene is TRBD1 (5 bases). The V end lost 5 bases, the J end lost 8 bases, and 16 bases lay between the germline ends. From germline, CDR1 is SGHRS and CDR2 YFSETQ. This CDR3 region has 13 residues. The CDR3 DNA follows: TGCGCCAGCAGTTCCAGGGTGGTCGGCGGCTACACCTTC. Its translation: CASSSRVVGGYTF. Based on the CDR3 plus reference TRBV5-1 and TRBJ1-2, the full variable domain is KAGVTQTPRYLIKTRGQQVTLSCSPISGHRSVSWYQQTPGQGLQFLFEYFSETQRNKGNFPGRFSGRQFSNSRSEMNVSTLELGDSALYLCASSSRVVGGYTFGSGTRLTVV.

The chain links TRBV7-2 to TRBJ1-4; unclear D gene. V was trimmed by 11 bases and J by 10 bases, leaving 17 bases between them. Germline assignment: CDR1 SGHTA and CDR2 FQGNSA. The CDR3 covers 12 residues. CDR3 nucleotide sequence: TGTGCCTCCTCCGTGGGGAGTGGAAAACTGTTTTTT. Amino acid sequence: CASSVGSGKLFF.

V usage is TRBV20-1 and J usage is TRBJ2-4; 10 bases align to TRBD1. Germline V lookup: CDR1 DFQATT, CDR2 SNEGSKA (reference sequence). V lost 6 bases to trimming and J lost 7 bases; unmatched junction nucleotides: 6. The CDR3 contains 13 residues. As DNA, the CDR3 is TGCAGTGCACAGGGGACAGGGGATAACATTCAGTACTTC. It translates to CSAQGTGDNIQYF.

The chain recombines TRBV27 with TRBJ2-1, with 9 positions matching TRBD1. Germline V gives CDR1 MNHEY, CDR2 SMNVEV (reference sequence). V dropped 3 bases and J dropped 4; count of bases not matched to a gene: 4. The CDR3 runs 15 residues. The CDR3 protein is CASSLMGQGYNEQFF. DNA of the CDR3: TGTGCCAGCAGTTTGATGGGACAGGGTTACAATGAGCAGTTCTTC.

The J gene is TRBJ1-4, the V gene TRBV4-3; D is possibly TRBD1 (5 bases). The CDR3 sequence is 16 residues long. Germline V gene lookup returns CDR1 LGHNA and CDR2 YSLEER. Trimming removed 1 base at V and 2 bases at J, with 11 bases between. The CDR3 reads CASSQVWRGTNEKLFF. The CDR3 nucleotides read TGCGCCAGCAGCCAAGTTTGGAGGGGCACTAATGAAAAACTGTTTTTT.

This clonotype showed up just a few times. The chain uses TRBV20-1 and TRBJ2-3, with D possibly TRBD1 on 6 matching bases. The ends were cut back, 0 bases at V and 4 bases at J, with 11 bases in the middle. The CDR3 has 14 residues. The germline CDR1 and CDR2 sequences are DFQATT and SNEGSKA (reference sequence). The CDR3 nucleotides are TGCAGTGCTAGAGAGGGGGCGGGCCCAGATACGCAGTATTTT. It encodes CSAREGAGPDTQYF.

This clonotype showed up just a few times. A read error may be the cause here, since a much bigger clone is one base away. V and J are TRBV14 and TRBJ2-5; the D gene is possibly TRBD2 (6 bases). Trimming took 5 bases from V and 5 from J, leaving 15 bases between them. CDR3 size: 14 residues. CDR1 and CDR2 from the germline V gene are SGHDN and FVKESK. The CDR3 region is CASSTRQGGETQYF. In DNA form, the CDR3 reads TGTGCCAGCAGCACGCGGCAGGGAGGCGAGACCCAGTACTTC.

The chain links TRBV20-1 to TRBJ2-1, with D possibly being TRBD2 (5 bases). V was pared by 8 bases and J by 7 bases, with 9 bases between. Germline V gene sequence: CDR1 DFQATT, CDR2 SNEGSKA (reference sequence). The CDR3 has 10 residues. CDR3 nucleotides: TGCAGTCTCGGACTGAATGAGCAGTTCTTC. This gives the protein CSLGLNEQFF.

V usage is TRBV6-6 and J usage is TRBJ2-7; 8 bases are shared with TRBD1. Germline CDR1 is MNHNY and CDR2 is SVGAGI (reference sequence). The length of the CDR3 is 13 residues. V shed 2 bases and J 6 bases; nucleotides not matched to a gene: 3. Here the CDR3 reads CASSYGQGCEQYF. The CDR3 DNA sequence: TGTGCCAGCAGTTACGGACAGGGTTGCGAGCAGTACTTC.

The chain recombines TRBV9 with TRBJ1-2, with D perhaps matching TRBD1 (5 bases). Germline V CDR1 and CDR2: SGDLS, YYNGEE. This CDR3 is 15 amino acids long. Between the trimmed V and J ends, which lost 0 bases and 5 bases, there was a span of 14 bases. CDR3 in DNA: TGTGCCAGCAGCGTAGCCGGCAGGGCAGAATATGGCTACACCTTC. Its protein is CASSVAGRAEYGYTF.

The genes are TRBV20-1 and TRBJ2-5; 8 positions agree with TRBD1. The CDR3 has 13 residues. Per the germline V gene, CDR1 is DFQATT and CDR2 is SNEGSKA (reference sequence). The junction had 6 bases not matched to a gene; V was cut back by 4 bases and J by 5 bases. DNA for the CDR3: TGCAGTGCTACTTCAGGGGGCGCGGAGACCCAGTACTTC. This gives the protein CSATSGGAETQYF.

The V gene is TRBV6-1, the J gene TRBJ2-5, with TRBD2 matching over 8 bases. V trimming: 6 bases; J trimming: 5 bases; junction bases outside the gene matches: 14. The CDR3 has 16 residues. Germline lookup yields CDR1 MNHNS and CDR2 SASEGT. DNA for the CDR3: TGTGCCAGCAGACCCTTTGCGGGGGGTTTTAGTGAGACCCAGTACTTC. Its translation is CASRPFAGGFSETQYF.

This clonotype was seen more than once but under ten times. The gene calls are TRBV4-3 and TRBJ1-4; the D gene is possibly TRBD1 (5 bases). The ends were cut back, 4 bases at V and 8 bases at J, with 11 bases in the middle. Looked up from germline, CDR1 is LGHNA and CDR2 is YSLEER. The CDR3 runs 13 residues. CDR3 coding DNA: TGCGCCAGCAGCCGGTTGGAGGGGGAAAAACTGTTTTTT. It translates to CASSRLEGEKLFF.

This clonotype showed up just a few times. The chain employs TRBV2 and TRBJ1-2, with unresolved D. This CDR3 has 14 amino acids. From germline, CDR1 is SNHLY and CDR2 FYNNEI. Trimming left V 4 bases short and J 8 bases short, with 17 bases between. Here the CDR3 DNA reads TGTGCCAGCAGTGCCGAGGGAAATGGGGTCGGCTACACCTTC. This gives the protein CASSAEGNGVGYTF.

The rearrangement uses TRBV5-1 and TRBJ2-3, with 8 bases that match TRBD2. CDR3 length: 15 amino acids. Germline CDR1 reads SGHRS; CDR2 reads YFSETQ. Trimming at V came to 6 bases and at J to 4 bases, leaving 10 bases not matched to a gene. CDR3 region: CASTPGTSLPDTQYF. DNA for the CDR3: TGCGCCAGCACCCCCGGGACTAGTTTGCCAGATACGCAGTATTTT.

This clonotype has only a few counts. The rearrangement uses TRBV6-2 or TRBV6-3 and TRBJ2-3; 12 bases are shared with TRBD2. Germline V CDR1 and CDR2: MNHEY, SVGEGT. J gave up 8 bases and V 5 bases, and 2 bases lay outside the gene matches. This CDR3 is 13 amino acids long. CDR3 DNA sequence: TGTGCCAGCAGTCCTAGCGGGGGGGGTACGCAGTATTTT. The encoded protein is CASSPSGGGTQYF.

This clonotype was found once. The V and J genes are TRBV20-1 and TRBJ2-1; a possible D gene is TRBD1 (5 bases). The J call may be incorrect, as the DNA end agrees better with TRBJ2-7. Germline CDR1 and CDR2: DFQATT and SNEGSKA (reference sequence). The CDR3 has 14 residues. The CDR3 DNA follows: TGCAGTGCTCCCCATTGGGGCTCCTACAATGAGCAGTACTTC. Translation: CSAPHWGSYNEQYF.

The chain joins TRBV25-1 to TRBJ2-6, with D perhaps matching TRBD1 (5 bases). V lost 5 bases and J 0 bases, leaving 14 bases between the germline ends. Germline V CDR1 and CDR2: MGHDK, SYGVNS. This CDR3 contains 17 residues. CDR3 region: CASSSRVLYSGANVLTF. The CDR3 DNA reads as TGTGCCAGCAGTAGCAGGGTCCTCTACTCTGGGGCCAACGTCCTGACTTTC.

This clonotype was observed many times. The chain uses TRBV12-3 or TRBV12-4 and TRBJ2-1, with TRBD2 matching over 12 bases. The CDR3 is made up of 14 amino acids. The trim removed 2 bases at V and 15 bases at J, leaving 8 bases unmatched. The CDR3, as DNA: TGTGCCAGCAGTTTACCGCCCGGACTAGCGGGACTGTTCTTC. Translation: CASSLPPGLAGLFF.

The rearrangement links TRBV6-5 to TRBJ1-5; 9 bases map to TRBD1. The CDR3 runs to 14 residues. V gave up 7 bases and J gave up 5 bases; unmatched junction bases: 6. Germline V gene sequence: CDR1 MNHEY, CDR2 SVGAGI. The CDR3 DNA follows: TGTGCCAGCAAAATTCGGACAGGGGATCAGCCCCAGCATTTT. This codes for CASKIRTGDQPQHF.

This clonotype was seen ten or more times. The chain is built from TRBV25-1 and TRBJ1-2; 8 bases line up with TRBD1. The V and J ends lost 0 bases and 0 bases, in that order; junction bases with no gene match: 6. Per the germline V gene, CDR1 is MGHDK and CDR2 is SYGVNS. This CDR3 is 17 amino acids long. CDR3 sequence reads: CASSEYGRGQANYGYTF. The CDR3, as DNA: TGTGCCAGCAGTGAATATGGCAGGGGGCAGGCTAACTATGGCTACACCTTC.

This clonotype has just a few counts. CDR3 bases: TGTGCCAGCAGCTTCTTGGCTAGCTTCGGAGAGACCCAGTACTTC. Amino acids: CASSFLASFGETQYF. The rearrangement joins TRBV7-9 to TRBJ2-5; tentatively, D is TRBD2 (5 bases). V lost 3 bases and J lost 4, with 15 bases in between. Germline V gene sequence: CDR1 SEHNR, CDR2 FQNEAQ (reference sequence). This CDR3 region has 15 residues.